This entry describes one T cell receptor (beta chain). In the study's own analysis: Counts of nucleated cells, estimated from reference gene primer amplification, were obtained. Profiling relied on immunoSEQ multiplex PCR, and the TCRdb table lists in-frame clones only, not all of them. From that table come the V and J calls and clone size; the DNA was used to work out D and trimming. The sample holds 55,000 to 75,000 clones, about three quarters seen once. The data are from a study of blood T cell repertoires in COVID-19. Study-wide context: Researchers got acute and convalescent COVID-19 samples from the United States, Italy and Spain. From T cells, B-cell-depleted T cells, or PBMCs came the material, which was cDNA or gDNA.

Trimming removed 8 bases from V and 7 bases from J; junction bases left unmatched: 9. Per the germline V gene, CDR1 is WSHSY and CDR2 is SAAADI. There are 14 residues in the CDR3. The chain is built from TRBV10-2 and TRBJ2-7, with TRBD2 matching 12 bases. This TCR came from a human donor in a cohort sampled during active COVID-19. Sequenced: peripheral blood. CDR3 DNA sequence: TGCGCCAGCTCCGAGACTAGCGGGAGTCATGAGCAGTACTTC. This translates into CASSETSGSHEQYF.